Presented here are 30 T cell receptor beta chains from one specimen sequenced in a study of T cells after yellow fever vaccination. TCRdb reanalysed the 5' RACE reads using MiXCR and keeps one entry per CDR3 protein. This table holds approximately 250,000 distinct CDR3 sequences, roughly 3.7% found once. Sequenced material: PBMCs, taken 15 days after the yellow fever booster vaccination. These TCRs come from a man aged 18 to 30 who received the YFV17D yellow fever vaccine.

At least ten counts were recorded for this clonotype. The genes are TRBV5-4 and TRBJ2-2; perhaps TRBD2 as D (6 bases). The ends were cut back, 4 bases at V and 6 bases at J, with 16 bases in the middle. CDR1 SGHNT and CDR2 YYREEE come from the germline V gene (reference sequence). The CDR3 totals 15 residues. The CDR3 spells CASSQPSGEAGELFF. The DNA of the CDR3 is TGTGCCAGCAGCCAACCTTCGGGGGAGGCCGGGGAGCTGTTTTTT.

This clonotype turned up a few times. V and J are TRBV15 and TRBJ1-5; D unresolved. This CDR3 region has 14 residues. V was trimmed by 1 base and J by 7 bases, leaving 11 bases between them. The V gene's germline CDR1 is LNHNV and CDR2 YYDKDF (reference sequence). This chain's CDR3 is CATSRVSREQPQHF. The CDR3 DNA sequence: TGTGCCACCAGCAGAGTCTCGAGAGAACAGCCCCAGCATTTT.

This clonotype was seen at least ten times. The V and J genes are TRBV7-9 and TRBJ1-2; D call uncertain. The CDR3 spans 13 residues. V was shortened by 6 bases and J by 2 bases, with 10 bases between the two germline ends. In germline, CDR1 is SEHNR, CDR2 FQNEAQ (reference sequence). This CDR3 reads CASSFARNYGYTF. The CDR3 nucleotides are TGTGCCAGCAGTTTCGCCAGGAACTATGGCTACACCTTC.

This clonotype has at least ten counts. It is likely a read error, because the conserved phenylalanine at the end of the CDR3 is missing. The DNA is left out, because the CDR3 cannot be placed on it with certainty; the CDR3 is given as TCRdb lists it. This chain joins TRBV6-5 and TRBJ1-2; the D call in the table, TRBD1, was not verified against the DNA. From its first to its last residue, the CDR3 has 14 amino acids. The germline V gene has CDR1 MNHEY and CDR2 SVGAGI. The CDR3 here is CASSYGLRRGRVWV.

This clonotype has more than one count but fewer than ten. This rearrangement joins TRBV5-8 to TRBJ2-3; 8 nucleotides match TRBD2. Germline V lookup: CDR1 SGHTS, CDR2 YDEGEE. The CDR3 contains 15 residues. Unmatched junction bases numbered 11, after V lost 6 bases and J lost 5 bases. The CDR3 here is CASTPGGALIDTQYF. The DNA of the CDR3 is TGTGCCAGCACCCCCGGGGGGGCGTTGATAGATACGCAGTATTTT.

The V and J genes are TRBV5-5 and TRBJ1-2; D unclear. The germline V gene encodes CDR1 SGHKS and CDR2 YYEKEE (reference sequence). The V and J ends lost 2 bases and 6 bases respectively, with 11 bases between them. This CDR3 has 13 amino acids. The chain's CDR3 is CASSFLPGNGYTF. The DNA of the CDR3 is TGTGCCAGCAGCTTCTTGCCCGGGAATGGCTACACCTTC.

At least ten counts were recorded for this clonotype. J is TRBJ2-6 and V is TRBV27; TRBD1 might be the D (6 bases). CDR1 is MNHEY, CDR2 SMNVEV, per germline (reference sequence). V gave up 4 bases and J gave up 0 bases, with 16 bases separating them. The length of the CDR3 is 18 residues. The CDR3 loop is CASSSTRQGSSGANVLTF. The CDR3 nucleotides read TGTGCCAGCAGTTCCACACGTCAGGGGTCCTCTGGGGCCAACGTCCTGACTTTC.

Notes on this clonotype: A much larger clone differs from this one at a single base, so this may be a read error. The genes are TRBV7-9 and TRBJ2-7, with D unclear. Trimming took off 5 bases at V and 4 bases at J, with 18 bases between the two ends. The CDR3 runs 15 residues. Germline V gene sequence: CDR1 SEHNR, CDR2 FQNEAQ (reference sequence). DNA for the CDR3: TGTGCCAGCAGCCCGGGCCCCCCACAGATTTACGAGCAGTACGTC. Encoded protein: CASSPGPPQIYEQYV.

This clonotype was seen at least ten times. A read error may account for a junction end that differs from germline. The chain couples TRBV19 to TRBJ2-1; maybe TRBD1 (5 bases). Germline V gene data show CDR1 as LNHDA and CDR2 as SQIVND (reference sequence). This CDR3 comprises 17 residues. The CDR3 region is CASSGFLDRTSNNEQFF. In DNA, the CDR3 is TGTGCCAGTAGCGGGTTTCTAGACAGAACCTCCAACAATGAGCAGTTCTTC.

Ten or more counts support this clonotype. The chain has TRBV19 and TRBJ1-5; D not resolved. The length of the CDR3 is 14 residues. V lost 3 bases, J lost 3 bases, and 9 bases lay in between. Looked up from germline, CDR1 is LNHDA and CDR2 is SQIVND (reference sequence). CDR3: CASSIRSPNQPQHF. CDR3 nucleotide sequence: TGTGCCAGTAGTATTAGATCCCCCAATCAGCCCCAGCATTTT.

This clonotype was seen repeatedly, ten times or more. The chain recombines TRBV6-2 or TRBV6-3 with TRBJ2-1; the match to TRBD2 covers 7 bases. Trimming at V came to 6 bases and at J to 5 bases, leaving 7 bases not matched to a gene. CDR1 and CDR2 from the germline V gene are MNHEY and SVGEGT. CDR3 length: 14 amino acids. The CDR3 loop is CASRESGTNNEQFF. CDR3 DNA sequence: TGTGCCAGCAGGGAAAGCGGGACCAACAATGAGCAGTTCTTC.

This clonotype turned up a few times. The gene calls are TRBV6-5 and TRBJ2-1, with TRBD1 identical over 11 bases. The CDR3 runs 18 residues. With V trimmed by 2 bases and J by 1 base, 7 bases remained unmatched. CDR1 MNHEY and CDR2 SVGAGI come from the germline V gene. The CDR3, as DNA: TGTGCCAGCAGTTACCGCGGACAGGGGGCGAATTCCTACAATGAGCAGTTCTTC. Translated, it gives CASSYRGQGANSYNEQFF.

This clonotype was counted at least ten times. The chain carries TRBV29-1 and TRBJ1-2; tentatively, D is TRBD1 (6 bases). The CDR3 contains 17 residues. Trimming took 1 base from V and 2 from J, leaving 20 bases between them. Germline V CDR1 and CDR2: SQVTM, ANQGSEA. CDR3 sequence (DNA): TGCAGCGTTGAAGGGGGCGCCGGGACAACCAAGAACTATGGCTACACCTTC. It translates to CSVEGGAGTTKNYGYTF.

This clonotype was recorded many times. The chain combines TRBV7-9 with TRBJ1-1, with 7 bases aligning to TRBD1. This CDR3 contains 14 residues. CDR1 and CDR2 from the germline V gene are SEHNR and FQNEAQ (reference sequence). The V segment lost 7 bases and the J segment 0 bases; nucleotides outside the gene matches: 5. The CDR3 DNA follows: TGTGCCAGCACTAACCAGGGGGTGAACACTGAAGCTTTCTTT. Translation: CASTNQGVNTEAFF.

This clonotype was counted ten times or more. V usage is TRBV12-3 or TRBV12-4 and J usage is TRBJ2-4; D is possibly TRBD2 (6 bases). There are 13 residues in the CDR3. Trimming left V 5 bases short and J 6 bases short, with 11 bases between. The CDR3, as DNA: TGTGCCAGCAGTCAACTAGCAGGAAACATTCAGTACTTC. This gives the protein CASSQLAGNIQYF.

This clonotype was recorded many times. The gene calls are TRBV5-1 and TRBJ2-7; weak D call: TRBD1 (6 bases). Trimming removed 4 bases from V and 1 base from J, with 15 bases in between. Germline loops: CDR1 SGHRS, CDR2 YFSETQ. The CDR3 extends over 15 amino acids. For the CDR3, the DNA is TGCGCCAGCAGCCGACTCGAGGACAGTTCCTACGAGCAGTACTTC. The encoded protein is CASSRLEDSSYEQYF.

This clonotype occurred a few times. The V gene is TRBV12-3 or TRBV12-4, the J gene TRBJ2-2; 13 nucleotides align to TRBD2. The CDR3 totals 16 residues. V was clipped by 7 bases and J by 4 bases; unmatched bases: 6. CDR3 nucleotides: TGTGCCAGCACCATACTAGCGGGGGGGCCCACCGGGGAGCTGTTTTTT. Its translation is CASTILAGGPTGELFF.

There are many counts of this clonotype. This rearrangement joins TRBV7-9 to TRBJ1-1, with no clear D. V gave up 2 bases and J gave up 6 bases, with 10 bases separating them. This CDR3 is 13 amino acids long. In germline, CDR1 is SEHNR, CDR2 FQNEAQ (reference sequence). The CDR3 sequence is CASSLRIVPEAFF. In nucleotides, the CDR3 is TGTGCCAGCAGCTTAAGGATAGTCCCTGAAGCTTTCTTT.

This clonotype was recorded at least ten times. CDR3 amino acids: CASSQDPIYTEAFF. The DNA for the CDR3 is TGTGCCAGCAGTCAGGACCCCATCTATACTGAAGCTTTCTTT. The gene calls are TRBV28 and TRBJ1-1; D remains ambiguous. Germline CDR1 reads MDHEN; CDR2 reads SYDVKM. The V end was cut by 5 bases, the J end by 5 bases, with 15 bases between. The CDR3 loop spans 14 amino acids.

The table lists this clonotype with many counts. The chain uses TRBV4-1 and TRBJ1-5, with TRBD1 identical over 12 bases. From germline, CDR1 is MGHRA and CDR2 YSYEKL. Losses at the gene ends were 0 bases for V and 6 bases for J; bases not matched to a gene: 3. CDR3 length: 16 amino acids. The CDR3 spells CASSQEGTGGTQPQHF. The DNA for the CDR3 is TGCGCCAGCAGCCAAGAAGGGACAGGGGGCACTCAGCCCCAGCATTTT.

This clonotype was recorded at least ten times. The rearrangement links TRBV12-3 or TRBV12-4 to TRBJ1-6; D is unresolved. This CDR3 contains 13 residues. The V and J ends lost 5 bases and 6 bases respectively, with 8 bases between them. CDR3 in DNA: TGTGCCAGCAGTCCGAACTCTAATTCACCCCTCCACTTT. This encodes CASSPNSNSPLHF.

This rearrangement joins TRBV7-2 to TRBJ2-1, with D possibly TRBD1 on 6 matching bases. Looked up from germline, CDR1 is SGHTA and CDR2 is FQGNSA. Trimming removed 5 bases at V and 13 bases at J, with 15 bases between. The CDR3 length is 12 residues. CDR3 sequence reads: CASSRQVSDQFF. The CDR3 region has the DNA TGTGCCAGCAGCAGACAGGTTTCGGATCAGTTCTTC.

In this sample, this clonotype turned up many times. V and J are TRBV6-5 and TRBJ1-2; TRBD1 aligns across 8 bases. The CDR3 is 14 residues long. Losses at the gene ends were 6 bases for V and 4 bases for J; bases not matched to a gene: 7. In germline, CDR1 is MNHEY, CDR2 SVGAGI. This CDR3 is CASRPNRGFYGYTF. The CDR3 nucleotides read TGTGCCAGCAGACCTAACAGGGGGTTCTATGGCTACACCTTC.

At least ten counts were recorded for this clonotype. The gene calls are TRBV10-1 and TRBJ2-7; D unresolved. Germline assignment: CDR1 WNHNN and CDR2 SYGVQD (reference sequence). V shed 4 bases and J shed 3 bases, with 10 bases lying between them. This CDR3 region has 13 residues. The CDR3 sequence: CASSAGRSYEQYF. In DNA, the CDR3 is TGCGCCAGCAGTGCTGGACGGAGCTACGAGCAGTACTTC.

This clonotype has a count of ten or more. The V call is TRBV5-5, the J call TRBJ2-1, with unresolved D. The germline gives CDR1 SGHKS, CDR2 YYEKEE (reference sequence). This CDR3 is built from 11 residues. The V end lost 4 bases, the J end lost 9 bases, and 8 bases lay between the germline ends. CDR3 in amino acids: CASSGSPEQFF. The CDR3 DNA sequence: TGTGCCAGCAGCGGCAGCCCTGAGCAGTTCTTC.

This clonotype was recorded many times. V gene TRBV5-1 combines with J gene TRBJ2-1, with TRBD2 matching over 12 bases. The CDR3 sequence is 18 residues long. In germline, CDR1 is SGHRS, CDR2 YFSETQ. V gave up 3 bases and J gave up 0 bases; unmatched junction bases: 7. For the CDR3, the DNA is TGCGCCAGCAGCTGGACTAGCGGGGTTAGCTACTCCTACAATGAGCAGTTCTTC. Its protein product is CASSWTSGVSYSYNEQFF.

This clonotype was counted at least ten times. The V gene is TRBV3-1, the J gene TRBJ2-1; perhaps D is TRBD1 or TRBD2 (5 bases each). Trimming left V 2 bases short and J 8 bases short, with 16 bases between. In germline, CDR1 is LGHDT, CDR2 YNNKEL (reference sequence). The CDR3 length is 15 residues. CDR3 residues: CASSQLTGGLDEQFF. The CDR3, as DNA: TGTGCCAGCAGCCAATTAACAGGTGGACTCGATGAGCAGTTCTTC.

At least ten counts were recorded for this clonotype. V gene TRBV5-1 combines with J gene TRBJ2-7, with D maybe TRBD2 (5 bases). V was trimmed by 5 bases and J by 2 bases, leaving 14 bases between them. The CDR3 loop spans 14 amino acids. Germline lookup yields CDR1 SGHRS and CDR2 YFSETQ. The CDR3 sequence: CASRDFFTAYEQYF. CDR3 nucleotides: TGCGCCAGCAGGGACTTTTTTACGGCCTACGAGCAGTACTTC.

This clonotype was detected ten times or more. This chain connects TRBV7-6 to TRBJ2-2; D could derive from TRBD1 or TRBD2 (6 bases each). With 6 bases removed from V and 1 base from J, the gap between germline ends came to 18 bases. Germline V gene lookup returns CDR1 SGHVS and CDR2 FNYEAQ. This CDR3 has 17 amino acids. The CDR3 nucleotides read TGTGCCAGCAGTCTTCAAGGGGGGCGAAGGAACACCGGGGAGCTGTTTTTT. Translated, it gives CASSLQGGRRNTGELFF.

There are many counts of this clonotype. This chain uses TRBV7-2 with TRBJ1-4; D remains ambiguous. Germline lookup yields CDR1 SGHTA and CDR2 FQGNSA. The CDR3 covers 17 residues. V shed 5 bases and J shed 4 bases, with 20 bases lying between them. CDR3 nucleotides: TGTGCCAGCAGCCTCCGACGGGAACATATTATTAATGAAAAACTGTTTTTT. Translating it yields CASSLRREHIINEKLFF.